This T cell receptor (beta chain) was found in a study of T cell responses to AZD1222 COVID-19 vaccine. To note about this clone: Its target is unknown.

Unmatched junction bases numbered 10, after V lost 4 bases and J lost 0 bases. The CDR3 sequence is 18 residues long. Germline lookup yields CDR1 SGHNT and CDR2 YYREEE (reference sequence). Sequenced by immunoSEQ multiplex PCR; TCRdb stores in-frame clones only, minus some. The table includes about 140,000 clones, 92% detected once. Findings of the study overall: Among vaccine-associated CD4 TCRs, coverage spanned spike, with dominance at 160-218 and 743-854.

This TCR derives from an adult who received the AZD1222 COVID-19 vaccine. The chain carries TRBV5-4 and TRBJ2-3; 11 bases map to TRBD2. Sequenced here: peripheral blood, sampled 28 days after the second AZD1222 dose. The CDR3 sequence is CASSPGTSGYFSTDTQYF. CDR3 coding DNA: TGTGCCAGCAGCCCCGGGACTAGCGGTTACTTTAGCACAGATACGCAGTATTTT.